This T cell receptor beta chain was found in a study of blood T cell repertoires in COVID-19. Overall study: Spain, Italy and the United States supplied samples that represented acute and convalescent COVID-19. The analysed material was cDNA or gDNA that came from T cells, B-cell-depleted T cells, or PBMCs.

The V end lost 1 base, the J end lost 8 bases, and 10 bases lay between the germline ends. This CDR3 is 12 amino acids long. The germline V gene has CDR1 SQVTM and CDR2 ANQGSEA. Original handling: Estimated nucleated cell counts came from reference gene primer amplification. Using immunoSEQ multiplex PCR, the repertoire was profiled, and TCRdb retains in-frame clones only, with some absent. V and J calls and clone size are those listed in that table; D and trimming were worked out from the DNA. The table lists around 370,000 clones, 87% of them singletons. Patients of the Seattle cohort, enrolled during active infection, were followed longitudinally.

The J gene is TRBJ2-3, the V gene TRBV29-1; D may be TRBD1 (5 bases). The specimen was peripheral blood. This receptor was obtained from a woman aged 45-65 years with COVID-19, enrolled during active disease. The CDR3 coding sequence is TGCAGCGTTGAAGGGGGCACGGGTACGCAGTATTTT. It yields the protein CSVEGGTGTQYF.